The next 31 T cell receptor beta chains were all read from a single sample in a study of beta chain features in type 1 diabetes. Every bit of the isolated RNA underwent reverse transcription, so sequencing read expressed TCRB transcripts. Method: immunoSEQ multiplex PCR; TCRdb's copy keeps in-frame clones and lacks some. The sample lists approximately 150,000 clones, about 13% occurring once. Study-wide results and caveats: Researchers report that Type 1 diabetes patients had moderately but significantly shorter TCRB CDR3s across all four CD4+ subsets.

Their antigens are not known. Sequencing input: central memory CD4+ T cells from blood. Receptors were obtained from a man in his late teens or twenties with type 1 diabetes.

This clone came up many times. This chain links TRBV30 with TRBJ1-2; the D is unclear. The germline gives CDR1 GTSNPN, CDR2 SVGIG (reference sequence). The CDR3 is 15 amino acids. Trimming left V 1 base short and J 5 bases short, with 17 bases between. CDR3 sequence: CAWSGNKVPSYGYTF. CDR3 DNA: TGTGCCTGGAGTGGAAACAAAGTCCCCAGTTATGGCTACACCTTC.

This clone came up a few times. The chain couples TRBV30 to TRBJ2-3; D uncertain. Germline CDR1 GTSNPN, CDR2 SVGIG (reference sequence). The CDR3 is 12 residues long. Trimming cost V 4 bases and J 2 bases, with 7 bases left between them. The CDR3 DNA follows: TGTGCCTGGACCGATAACACAGATACGCAGTATTTT. Protein product: CAWTDNTDTQYF. The full variable domain, completed using reference TRBV30 and TRBJ2-3, is SQTIHQWPATLVQPVGSPLSLECTVEGTSNPNLYWYRQAAGRGLQLLFYSVGIGQISSEVPQNLSASRPQDRQFILSSKKLLLSDSGFYLCAWTDNTDTQYFGPGTRLTVL.

There are many counts of this clone. J is TRBJ1-5 and V is TRBV28, with 8 bases lining up with TRBD1. J lost 4 bases, V lost 10 bases, and 12 bases had no gene match. Germline values: CDR1 MDHEN, CDR2 SYDVKM. The CDR3 spans 15 residues. In DNA, the CDR3 is TGTGCCACCTCGATCGAGGACAGGGCTAATCAGCCCCAGCATTTT. Its protein product is CATSIEDRANQPQHF.

This clone was seen only a few times. The rearrangement joins TRBV19 to TRBJ1-2; D uncertain. The CDR3 totals 12 residues. Germline lookup yields CDR1 LNHDA and CDR2 SQIVND (reference sequence). The V and J ends lost 5 bases and 7 bases respectively, with 11 bases between them. CDR3 bases: TGTGCCAGTAGTGTAACGGGGTCTGGCTACACCTTC. It codes for CASSVTGSGYTF.

Remarks on this clone: The sample has other DNA sequences that encode this CDR3 too. CDR3 sequence reads: CASSDNYGYTF. CDR3 in DNA: TGTGCCAGCAGCGATAACTATGGCTACACCTTC. The chain recombines TRBV9 with TRBJ1-2; no reliable D call. V was cut by 3 bases and J by 1 base, with 1 base left in between. The germline V gene has CDR1 SGDLS and CDR2 YYNGEE. CDR3 length equals 11 residues. The variable domain in full, with the rest retrieved from reference TRBV9 and TRBJ1-2, is DSGVTQTPKHLITATGQRVTLRCSPRSGDLSVYWYQQSLDQGLQFLIQYYNGEERAKGNILERFSAQQFPDLHSELNLSSLELGDSALYFCASSDNYGYTFGSGTRLTVV.

This clone was seen a few times. The rearrangement joins TRBV5-1 to TRBJ2-1, with D perhaps matching TRBD1 or TRBD2 (5 bases each). The germline V gene encodes CDR1 SGHRS and CDR2 YFSETQ. The V gene lost 6 bases and the J gene lost 7 bases, with 23 bases spanning the gap. The CDR3 has 16 amino acids. CDR3 in amino acids: CASTGAVGGLSNEQFF. In nucleotides, the CDR3 is TGCGCCAGCACCGGGGCCGTTGGTGGCTTGTCGAATGAGCAGTTCTTC. Supplemented by reference TRBV5-1 and TRBJ2-1, the full variable domain reads KAGVTQTPRYLIKTRGQQVTLSCSPISGHRSVSWYQQTPGQGLQFLFEYFSETQRNKGNFPGRFSGRQFSNSRSEMNVSTLELGDSALYLCASTGAVGGLSNEQFFGPGTRLTVL.

This chain uses TRBV10-3 with TRBJ1-1; D is undetermined. The ends were cut back, 3 bases at V and 8 bases at J, with 7 bases in the middle. The CDR3 is 11 amino acids. The V gene's germline CDR1 is ENHRY and CDR2 SYGVKD. The DNA of the CDR3 is TGTGCCATCAGTGATCGCTGGGAAGCTTTCTTT. Protein product: CAISDRWEAFF.

In this sample, this clone turned up a few times. The rearrangement uses TRBV7-9 and TRBJ2-3; D perhaps matches TRBD1 (6 bases). There are 16 residues in the CDR3. V lost 5 bases to trimming and J lost 2 bases, with 17 bases between them. CDR1 and CDR2 from the germline V gene are SEHNR and FQNEAQ (reference sequence). For the CDR3, the DNA is TGTGCCAGCAGCCCCTCCCGAGGGGGAATCACAGATACGCAGTATTTT. Residues: CASSPSRGGITDTQYF.

The rearrangement uses TRBV25-1 and TRBJ2-3; maybe TRBD1 (5 bases). This CDR3 has 15 amino acids. Germline loops: CDR1 MGHDK, CDR2 SYGVNS. V was shortened by 4 bases and J by 3 bases, with 14 bases between the two germline ends. CDR3 region: CASSGAGIRTDTQYF. CDR3 coding DNA: TGTGCCAGCAGTGGCGCAGGGATTCGGACAGATACGCAGTATTTT.

The sample holds a few counts of this clone. The rearrangement links TRBV2 to TRBJ1-6, with D possibly being TRBD1 (6 bases). Trimming left V 6 bases short and J 5 bases short, with 14 bases between. CDR3 length equals 15 residues. The germline gives CDR1 SNHLY, CDR2 FYNNEI. Here the CDR3 reads CASRRDNMDNSPLHF. CDR3 coding DNA: TGTGCCAGCAGGCGGGACAACATGGATAATTCACCCCTCCACTTT.

This clone was seen ten or more times. The chain carries TRBV6-6 and TRBJ1-1; D remains unclear. The CDR3 is made up of 14 amino acids. V lost 2 bases and J lost 3, with 10 bases in between. Germline values: CDR1 MNHNY, CDR2 SVGAGI (reference sequence). CDR3 in amino acids: CASSYGGEDTEAFF. The CDR3 nucleotides read TGTGCCAGCAGTTACGGAGGCGAAGACACTGAAGCTTTCTTT.

This CDR3 reads CASSEGHRGNQPQHF. Here the CDR3 DNA reads TGTGCCAGCAGTGAGGGGCACAGGGGCAATCAGCCCCAGCATTTT. This sequence joins TRBV2 and TRBJ1-5; a possible D gene is TRBD1 (6 bases). V lost 3 bases and J lost 2, with 11 bases in between. From germline, CDR1 is SNHLY and CDR2 FYNNEI. This CDR3 has 15 amino acids.

This clone was seen a single time. The chain employs TRBV30 and TRBJ1-2, with 7 bases fitting TRBD1. The germline gives CDR1 GTSNPN, CDR2 SVGIG (reference sequence). There are 13 residues in the CDR3. The V and J ends lost 4 bases and 4 bases, in that order; junction bases with no gene match: 6. The CDR3 nucleotides are TGTGCCTGGACGATAGGGGGCAGCTATGGCTACACCTTC. It codes for CAWTIGGSYGYTF.

Only a few counts were recorded for this clone. This chain connects TRBV5-1 to TRBJ2-1; tentative D call: TRBD1 (6 bases). The CDR3 covers 15 residues. Trimming removed 5 bases at V and 0 bases at J, with 12 bases between. Germline values: CDR1 SGHRS, CDR2 YFSETQ. The CDR3 loop reads CASRDSLPSYNEQFF. CDR3 DNA: TGCGCCAGCAGGGACAGCCTCCCCTCCTACAATGAGCAGTTCTTC.

DNA of the CDR3: TGCAGTGCGGAAGACACAGATACGCAGTATTTT. Translated, it gives CSAEDTDTQYF. The rearrangement uses TRBV20-1 and TRBJ2-3; the D is unclear. V was clipped by 6 bases and J by 2 bases, with 6 bases between them. Germline values: CDR1 DFQATT, CDR2 SNEGSKA (reference sequence). The CDR3 sequence is 11 residues long.

This clone was found a few times. This chain joins TRBV28 and TRBJ2-5; tentatively, D is TRBD1 (5 bases). Germline values: CDR1 MDHEN, CDR2 SYDVKM. Trimming shortened V by 2 bases and J by 1 base, and 11 bases separated the two germline ends. There are 15 residues in the CDR3. CDR3 nucleotides: TGTGCCAGCAGTTTACCGGAAAGGGGCCAAGAGACCCAGTACTTC. Translation gives CASSLPERGQETQYF.

The table lists this clone with many counts. This sequence joins TRBV13 and TRBJ2-6; no reliable D call. Germline CDR1 reads PRHDT; CDR2 reads FYEKMQ (reference sequence). The V end was cut by 2 bases, the J end by 0 bases, with 5 bases between. The CDR3 is 15 amino acids. The CDR3 nucleotides read TGTGCCAGCAGCTTAATGAACTCTGGGGCCAACGTCCTGACTTTC. It codes for CASSLMNSGANVLTF.

J is TRBJ2-6 and V is TRBV5-6, with D unclear. The CDR3 totals 16 residues. V lost 2 bases, J lost 2 bases, and 11 bases lay in between. Germline V gene lookup returns CDR1 SGHDT and CDR2 YYEEEE. The CDR3 spells CASSFLDRAGANVLTF. DNA for the CDR3: TGTGCCAGCAGCTTCCTGGACCGGGCTGGGGCCAACGTCCTGACTTTC.

This clone was seen a handful of times. V and J are TRBV7-3 and TRBJ2-7; D is unresolved. V lost 3 bases to trimming and J lost 6 bases, with 9 bases between them. Per the germline V gene, CDR1 is SGHTA and CDR2 is FQGTGA. The CDR3 sequence is 12 residues long. Written as DNA, the CDR3 is TGTGCCAGCAGCTTTTGGGTGGCCGAGCAGTACTTC. Amino acids: CASSFWVAEQYF.

This chain joins TRBV5-1 and TRBJ2-3; TRBD1 aligns across 7 bases. J lost 6 bases, V lost 2 bases, and 9 bases had no gene match. Germline V lookup: CDR1 SGHRS, CDR2 YFSETQ. The CDR3 is made up of 15 amino acids. CDR3 in amino acids: CASSFEDRSIDTQYF. CDR3 nucleotide sequence: TGCGCCAGCAGCTTCGAGGACAGGTCAATTGATACGCAGTATTTT.

This clone was picked up many times. The chain is built from TRBV30 and TRBJ2-7; TRBD1 is a possible D gene (5 bases). Germline assignment: CDR1 GTSNPN and CDR2 SVGIG (reference sequence). Trimming left V 0 bases short and J 6 bases short, with 15 bases between. This CDR3 contains 14 residues. CDR3 in amino acids: CAWSVLRREGEQYF. Here the CDR3 DNA reads TGTGCCTGGAGTGTACTTCGCAGGGAAGGCGAGCAGTACTTC.

The CDR3 coding sequence is TGTGCCAGCGCGGGGCCAGGGGTTGGGAAGTCCTACGAGCAGTACTTC. It is translated as CASAGPGVGKSYEQYF. V gene TRBV28 combines with J gene TRBJ2-7, with D perhaps matching TRBD1 or TRBD2 (6 bases each). Trimming removed 8 bases from V and 1 base from J, with 21 bases in between. CDR1 MDHEN and CDR2 SYDVKM come from the germline V gene. The CDR3 covers 16 residues. The whole variable domain, filled in from reference TRBV28 and TRBJ2-7, reads DVKVTQSSRYLVKRTGEKVFLECVQDMDHENMFWYRQDPGLGLRLIYFSYDVKMKEKGDIPEGYSVSREKKERFSLILESASTNQTSMYLCASAGPGVGKSYEQYFGPGTRLTVT.

The chain combines TRBV6-1 with TRBJ1-6; 8 bases agree with TRBD1. This CDR3 region has 13 residues. With V trimmed by 9 bases and J by 9 bases, 7 bases remained unmatched. Germline V gene sequence: CDR1 MNHNS, CDR2 SASEGT. The CDR3 bases are TGTGCCAGTGCGGGGACAGGCAGTTCACCCCTCCACTTT. Its protein product is CASAGTGSSPLHF.

The rearrangement joins TRBV7-2 to TRBJ2-3; D not certain. Trimming removed 5 bases at V and 1 base at J, with 4 bases between. The CDR3 is 12 residues long. CDR1 and CDR2 from the germline V gene are SGHTA and FQGNSA. CDR3 in amino acids: CASSPRTDTQYF. The CDR3 nucleotides read TGTGCCAGCAGCCCCCGCACAGATACGCAGTATTTT.

V is TRBV5-6 and J is TRBJ2-5; weak D call: TRBD1 (6 bases). Germline CDR1 SGHDT, CDR2 YYEEEE. V was trimmed by 7 bases and J by 4 bases, leaving 20 bases between them. The CDR3 is made up of 15 amino acids. The CDR3, as DNA: TGTGCCAGCCACTTCACGGCAGGGGTAAGAGAGACCCAGTACTTC. The encoded protein is CASHFTAGVRETQYF.

This clone was observed a few times. The chain has TRBV7-2 and TRBJ2-6, with 7 bases aligning to TRBD2. This CDR3 contains 15 residues. V dropped 5 bases and J dropped 4; count of bases not matched to a gene: 5. CDR1 and CDR2 (germline): SGHTA, FQGNSA. CDR3 loop: CASSREASGANVLTF. CDR3 sequence (DNA): TGTGCCAGCAGCCGGGAGGCCTCGGGGGCCAACGTCCTGACTTTC.

The chain couples TRBV25-1 to TRBJ2-7; weak D call: TRBD1 (6 bases). The germline V gene encodes CDR1 MGHDK and CDR2 SYGVNS. V was shortened by 5 bases and J by 7 bases, with 15 bases between the two germline ends. The CDR3 spans 13 residues. CDR3 bases: TGTGCCAGCAGTTTAGCAGGGGCAGAAGAGCAGTACTTC. It translates to CASSLAGAEEQYF.

The chain carries TRBV13 and TRBJ1-3; D remains unclear. This CDR3 is built from 13 residues. The germline CDR1 and CDR2 sequences are PRHDT and FYEKMQ (reference sequence). V was clipped by 5 bases and J by 4 bases, with 9 bases between them. The CDR3: CASSAPEGNTIYF. CDR3 DNA: TGTGCCAGCAGCGCCCCTGAAGGAAACACCATATATTTT.

This clone was picked up a small number of times. This chain links TRBV2 with TRBJ2-4, with D uncertain. The CDR3 is 13 amino acids. Germline V lookup: CDR1 SNHLY, CDR2 FYNNEI. Trimming removed 1 base at V and 4 bases at J, with 5 bases between. The CDR3 DNA reads TGTGCCAGCAGTGAAGTACCTAAAAACATTCAGTACTTC. Amino acid sequence: CASSEVPKNIQYF.

This clone was seen at least ten times. The J gene is TRBJ2-1, the V gene TRBV14; 7 bases align to TRBD2. Trimming removed 4 bases from V and 3 bases from J; junction bases left unmatched: 6. CDR1 is SGHDN and CDR2 is FVKESK in the germline V gene. CDR3 size: 15 residues. CDR3 sequence reads: CASSRGTIGYNEQFF. The CDR3 region has the DNA TGTGCCAGCAGCCGCGGGACTATCGGCTACAATGAGCAGTTCTTC.

The rearrangement links TRBV7-6 to TRBJ1-6; D is unclear. From germline, CDR1 is SGHVS and CDR2 FNYEAQ. The germline V and J ends were trimmed by 3 bases and 9 bases, with 9 bases remaining between them. The length of the CDR3 is 13 residues. CDR3 in amino acids: CASSFSNGSPLHF. The CDR3 DNA sequence: TGTGCCAGCAGCTTCTCGAACGGTTCACCCCTCCACTTT.